The 8 T cell receptor beta chains presented below share a single source sample, sequenced in a study of metastatic and nonmetastatic thyroid tumors. None of the patients had undergone any treatment ahead of thyroid surgery. MiXCR re-clonotyped the PCR reads for TCRdb. The table has under 35,000 clones, over 15% seen once; the top ten hold more than 4%. Material for sequencing was blood. All receptors derive from a female donor with papillary thyroid cancer or a benign thyroid nodule (not recorded which). Some clones in this sample may be carry-over from other donors' samples.

The CDR3 loop reads CSARSGGQDGYTF. The CDR3 bases are TGCAGTGCTAGAAGCGGGGGGCAAGATGGCTACACCTTC. This chain joins TRBV20-1 and TRBJ1-2; possibly TRBD1 for D (6 bases). The CDR3 loop spans 13 amino acids. V was clipped by 2 bases and J by 6 bases, with 13 bases between them. Germline V gene data show CDR1 as DFQATT and CDR2 as SNEGSKA (reference sequence).

This clone has a single count. V is TRBV9 and J is TRBJ2-1, with 8 bases fitting TRBD1. V lost 0 bases to trimming and J lost 2 bases; unmatched junction nucleotides: 4. Germline CDR1 SGDLS, CDR2 YYNGEE. The CDR3 sequence is 16 residues long. The DNA of the CDR3 is TGTGCCAGCAGCGTAGACGGACAGGGTACCTACAATGAGCAGTTCTTC. Its translation is CASSVDGQGTYNEQFF. The whole variable domain, filled in from reference TRBV9 and TRBJ2-1, reads DSGVTQTPKHLITATGQRVTLRCSPRSGDLSVYWYQQSLDQGLQFLIQYYNGEERAKGNILERFSAQQFPDLHSELNLSSLELGDSALYFCASSVDGQGTYNEQFFGPGTRLTVL.

This clone was seen repeatedly, ten times or more. This chain joins TRBV5-1 and TRBJ2-2; possible D gene TRBD2, 6 bases. This CDR3 contains 15 residues. Germline CDR1 is SGHRS and CDR2 is YFSETQ. The V end was cut by 2 bases, the J end by 4 bases, with 12 bases between. CDR3 region: CASSFFAGSTGELFF. In nucleotides, the CDR3 is TGCGCCAGCAGCTTTTTTGCGGGATCCACCGGGGAGCTGTTTTTT.

By sample fraction, this clone is medium-sized. V gene TRBV6-1 combines with J gene TRBJ2-7, with D possibly TRBD2 on 5 matching bases. The CDR3 sequence is 16 residues long. V was pared by 0 bases and J by 3 bases, with 15 bases between. Germline V gene lookup returns CDR1 MNHNS and CDR2 SASEGT. DNA for the CDR3: TGTGCCAGCAGTGAAGCCTGGGCGCAGGCGGGCTACGAGCAGTACTTC. Translated: CASSEAWAQAGYEQYF.

The chain couples TRBV18 to TRBJ2-7; D unresolved. This CDR3 comprises 13 residues. Trimming took 3 bases from V and 3 from J, leaving 9 bases between them. The germline V gene has CDR1 KGHSH and CDR2 LQKENI. CDR3: CASSPLQNYEQYF. CDR3 in DNA: TGTGCCAGCTCACCCCTACAGAACTACGAGCAGTACTTC.

In its sample, this clone was seen many times. The rearrangement joins TRBV5-6 to TRBJ2-4; TRBD2 matches at 14 bases. CDR1 is SGHDT and CDR2 is YYEEEE in the germline V gene. The junction had 17 bases not matched to a gene; V was cut back by 5 bases and J by 4 bases. The CDR3 has 20 residues. This CDR3 is CASSKAGTRGLAGEKNIQYF. CDR3 nucleotide sequence: TGTGCCAGCAGTAAGGCCGGGACACGGGGACTAGCGGGGGAAAAAAACATTCAGTACTTC.

This clone was seen many times. V usage is TRBV20-1 and J usage is TRBJ1-2; D is ambiguous. This CDR3 contains 13 residues. Germline lookup yields CDR1 DFQATT and CDR2 SNEGSKA (reference sequence). Trimming pared 0 bases from V and 5 bases from J, leaving 10 bases between. The CDR3 region is CSARDIRGYGYTF. The DNA of the CDR3 is TGCAGTGCTAGAGATATCCGAGGGTATGGCTACACCTTC.

Worth noting for this clone: The junction departs from germline at one end; a sequencing error may be responsible. The chain joins TRBV19 to TRBJ2-6; 11 bases align to TRBD1. CDR1 LNHDA and CDR2 SQIVND come from the germline V gene (reference sequence). CDR3 length: 19 residues. CDR3 sequence reads: CASSYAPGQGALGANALTF. The CDR3, as DNA: TGTGCCAGTAGTTACGCCCCTGGACAGGGGGCCTTGGGGGCCAACGCCCTGACTTTC.